The present T cell receptor (beta chain) was sequenced within a study of cytomegalovirus exposure and HLA in healthy donors. The PCR contained 60 Vbeta and 13 Jbeta primers. Assay used: immunoSEQ multiplex PCR; TCRdb lists only in-frame clones, some missing. Of roughly 200,000 clones detected, 60% to 85% appear once; the ten largest clones hold around 5.7%. CDR3 length equals 14 residues. CDR1 and CDR2 from the germline V gene are SGDLS and YYNGEE. V dropped 1 base and J dropped 8; count of bases not matched to a gene: 6. With regard to this clone: No antigen is known for it.

Findings and caveats of the study: No immune exposure information besides CMV serostatus was available.

The chain combines TRBV9 with TRBJ1-3; 7 bases are a match to TRBD1. The source is a man aged 35 to 55 in good health and CMV-seronegative. Material: PBMCs. This CDR3 reads CASSVSDRADTIYF. DNA for the CDR3: TGTGCCAGCAGCGTATCCGACAGGGCCGACACCATATATTTT.